One sample yielded the 23 T cell receptor beta chains listed below, sequenced in a study of patients and donors after allogeneic stem cell transplantation. TCRdb analysed the RT-PCR reads with MiXCR anew, one entry per CDR3 protein. The sample has fewer than 180,000 distinct CDR3 sequences; about two fifths are singletons. The source material was blood, either unsorted or a sorted T cell fraction (not recorded which). Every receptor here comes from a human donor who was either an allogeneic HSCT recipient or a stem cell or donor lymphocyte infusion donor (not recorded which). It is not recorded whose cells these are; they may come from a transplant donor.

This clonotype was found a few times. J is TRBJ2-2 and V is TRBV12-3 or TRBV12-4, with D perhaps TRBD2 (6 bases). V lost 8 bases, J lost 2 bases, and 15 bases lay in between. The CDR3 totals 15 residues. In DNA, the CDR3 is TGTGCCAGCGATTTCACGGGGGTCAACACCGGGGAGCTGTTTTTT. Protein product: CASDFTGVNTGELFF.

The chain is built from TRBV12-3 or TRBV12-4 and TRBJ2-7, with TRBD1 matching 7 bases. The ends lost 4 bases at V and 0 bases at J; junction bases unmatched: 3. CDR3 length: 14 residues. CDR3 in DNA: TGTGCCAGCAGTTCGGGACAGAGCTCCTACGAGCAGTACTTC. It codes for CASSSGQSSYEQYF.

The rearrangement uses TRBV12-3 or TRBV12-4 and TRBJ1-2, with D maybe TRBD1 (6 bases). The length of the CDR3 is 14 residues. Trimming removed 6 bases from V and 6 bases from J, with 17 bases in between. CDR3 protein: CASRDGTTRDGYTF. The CDR3 DNA reads TGTGCCAGCAGGGACGGGACAACCCGTGATGGCTACACCTTC.

In its sample, this clonotype was seen a few times. The chain couples TRBV6-2 or TRBV6-3 to TRBJ2-1, with unresolved D. Germline V CDR1 and CDR2: MNHEY, SVGEGT. Trimming removed 8 bases from V and 2 bases from J, with 7 bases in between. This CDR3 comprises 12 residues. CDR3 coding DNA: TGTGCCAGCGGAGCAGCCTACAATGAGCAGTTCTTC. As protein: CASGAAYNEQFF.

This clonotype was seen a handful of times. The chain couples TRBV20-1 to TRBJ2-7, with D perhaps being TRBD1 or TRBD2 (5 bases each). The CDR3 runs 13 residues. V was shortened by 4 bases and J by 3 bases, with 13 bases between the two germline ends. Germline loops: CDR1 DFQATT, CDR2 SNEGSKA (reference sequence). The CDR3 here is CSATETGGYEQYV. In DNA form, the CDR3 reads TGCAGTGCTACGGAGACTGGGGGCTACGAGCAGTACGTC.

A few counts support this clonotype. The CDR3, as DNA: TGCGCCAGCCTAGGGGGCTTAAACACTGAAGCTTTCTTT. It is translated as CASLGGLNTEAFF. The V and J genes are TRBV5-1 and TRBJ1-1, with 7 bases identical to TRBD1. J was trimmed by 2 bases and V by 7 bases; bases with no gene match: 5. The germline V gene has CDR1 SGHRS and CDR2 YFSETQ. The CDR3 has 13 residues.

In this sample, this clonotype turned up a few times. The genes are TRBV7-2 and TRBJ1-5, with 9 bases matching TRBD1. The CDR3 is made up of 14 amino acids. Germline lookup yields CDR1 SGHTA and CDR2 FQGNSA. The ends lost 5 bases at V and 6 bases at J; junction bases unmatched: 5. The CDR3: CASSPGTGSQPQHF. CDR3 coding DNA: TGTGCCAGCAGCCCCGGGACAGGGTCTCAGCCCCAGCATTTT.

This chain joins TRBV11-3 and TRBJ1-2, with a weak D call TRBD1 (6 bases). V was trimmed by 10 bases and J by 2 bases, leaving 23 bases between them. This CDR3 is 16 amino acids long. Germline V CDR1 and CDR2: SGHNT, YENEEA. CDR3 DNA sequence: TGTGCCAACGCGGCTAAAACCCGGACAGAAAACTATGGCTACACCTTC. It is translated as CANAAKTRTENYGYTF.

CDR3 DNA: TGTGCCAGCAGCCCCCGTCGGGGCTTCGATACGCAGTATTTT. This gives the protein CASSPRRGFDTQYF. The rearrangement joins TRBV11-3 to TRBJ2-3; D is tentatively TRBD1 or TRBD2 (5 bases each). This CDR3 has 14 residues. Per the germline V gene, CDR1 is SGHNT and CDR2 is YENEEA. The V and J ends lost 5 bases and 6 bases respectively, with 15 bases between them.

Points on this clonotype: A single base separates this from a much larger clone, so it may be a read error. Without the conserved terminal phenylalanine or tryptophan, this CDR3 likely stems from a read error. The DNA for the CDR3 is TGCAGCGCTCGGGACAGGTGGAATGCTGAAGCTTTCTTG. Protein: CSARDRWNAEAFL. The chain combines TRBV29-1 with TRBJ1-1, with 8 positions matching TRBD1. The CDR3 contains 13 residues. With V trimmed by 7 bases and J by 6 bases, 10 bases remained unmatched. Germline CDR1 reads SQVTM; CDR2 reads ANQGSEA.

Points on this clonotype: The limits of the CDR3 on the DNA are not certain, so only TCRdb's listed CDR3 is given. V gene TRBV21-1 combines with J gene TRBJ1-5; the D call in the table, TRBD1, was not verified against the DNA. TRBV21-1 is listed as a pseudogene. The CDR3 region is 17 residues in length, termini included. The CDR3 spells CASSKSVARGSNQPQHF.

This sequence joins TRBV5-1 and TRBJ1-2; D perhaps matches TRBD1 (5 bases). The length of the CDR3 is 14 residues. V was shortened by 4 bases and J by 4 bases, with 14 bases between the two germline ends. Germline V CDR1 and CDR2: SGHRS, YFSETQ. CDR3 in DNA: TGCGCCAGCAGCCCCCCCGGGACCTCCTATGGCTACACCTTC. Protein sequence: CASSPPGTSYGYTF.

The chain joins TRBV10-3 to TRBJ1-4, with D perhaps matching TRBD1 (6 bases). The CDR3 sequence is 14 residues long. Germline-derived CDR1 and CDR2 are ENHRY and SYGVKD. The V gene lost 2 bases and the J gene lost 7 bases, with 11 bases spanning the gap. In nucleotides, the CDR3 is TGTGCCATCAGTGAGGGGGGGGCTGGTGAAAAACTGTTTTTT. It yields the protein CAISEGGAGEKLFF.

The chain combines TRBV29-1 with TRBJ2-2; 7 bases fit TRBD1. CDR1 is SQVTM, CDR2 ANQGSEA, per germline. CDR3 length: 14 residues. The junction had 7 bases not matched to a gene; V was cut back by 6 bases and J by 3 bases. The DNA for the CDR3 is TGCAGCGTCGGACAGGCCGCCGACACCGGGGAGCTGTTTTTT. Its translation is CSVGQAADTGELFF.

This clonotype turned up a few times. The chain is built from TRBV12-3 or TRBV12-4 and TRBJ1-2, with D possibly matching TRBD1 (5 bases). V gave up 3 bases and J gave up 6 bases, with 14 bases separating them. This CDR3 contains 14 residues. The CDR3 protein is CASSFRVGGDGYTF. CDR3 DNA sequence: TGTGCCAGCAGTTTCAGGGTGGGTGGTGATGGCTACACCTTC.

The chain couples TRBV12-3 or TRBV12-4 to TRBJ2-7, with 7 positions matching TRBD1. The CDR3 runs 11 residues. J gave up 4 bases and V 7 bases, and 1 base lay outside the gene matches. The chain's CDR3 is CASTRGYEQYF. For the CDR3, the DNA is TGTGCCAGCACCAGGGGGTACGAGCAGTACTTC.

The gene calls are TRBV5-1 and TRBJ1-2; no clear D gene. The germline V gene encodes CDR1 SGHRS and CDR2 YFSETQ. The length of the CDR3 is 14 residues. The V end lost 1 base, the J end lost 2 bases, and 9 bases lay between the germline ends. The CDR3: CASSLLEINYGYTF. Here the CDR3 DNA reads TGCGCCAGCAGCTTGCTAGAAATCAACTATGGCTACACCTTC.

The CDR3, as DNA: TGTGCCAGCAGTTTTAGCGGGGGCGCAACCAATTCACCCCTCCACTTT. Its protein is CASSFSGGATNSPLHF. The chain is built from TRBV12-3 or TRBV12-4 and TRBJ1-6; maybe TRBD1 (6 bases). V lost 3 bases, J lost 7 bases, and 16 bases lay in between. The length of the CDR3 is 16 residues.

The CDR3 here is CASSQTPGTPYNSPLHF. The CDR3 DNA sequence: TGCGCCAGCAGCCAAACACCAGGGACCCCCTATAATTCACCCCTCCACTTT. The chain carries TRBV4-1 and TRBJ1-6; a possible D gene is TRBD1 (5 bases). Trimming took 2 bases from V and 2 from J, leaving 13 bases between them. Germline CDR1 is MGHRA and CDR2 is YSYEKL. The CDR3 length is 17 residues.

The genes are TRBV12-3 or TRBV12-4 and TRBJ2-5; the match to TRBD2 covers 10 bases. The J segment lost 1 base and the V segment lost 2 bases, leaving 10 bases of the junction unmatched. The CDR3 runs to 18 residues. This chain's CDR3 is CASSLMTPGLASQETQYF. In nucleotides, the CDR3 is TGTGCCAGCAGTTTAATGACTCCGGGACTAGCGAGCCAAGAGACCCAGTACTTC.

The chain has TRBV27 and TRBJ1-1; TRBD1 is a possible D gene (6 bases). The CDR3 contains 13 residues. Germline loops: CDR1 MNHEY, CDR2 SMNVEV (reference sequence). V was pared by 8 bases and J by 3 bases, with 13 bases between. CDR3 sequence reads: CASHRGADTEAFF. CDR3 coding DNA: TGTGCCAGCCATCGGGGGGCGGACACTGAAGCTTTCTTT.

The CDR3 here is CATSEGNTEAFF. The DNA for the CDR3 is TGTGCCACCTCAGAAGGGAACACTGAAGCTTTCTTT. V gene TRBV19 combines with J gene TRBJ1-1, with unresolved D. Trimming left V 10 bases short and J 1 base short, with 10 bases between. Germline lookup yields CDR1 LNHDA and CDR2 SQIVND (reference sequence). This CDR3 region has 12 residues.

The genes are TRBV29-1 and TRBJ1-1; the D gene is possibly TRBD1 (6 bases). With 7 bases removed from V and 5 bases from J, the gap between germline ends came to 20 bases. The CDR3 spans 14 residues. From germline, CDR1 is SQVTM and CDR2 ANQGSEA. In DNA form, the CDR3 reads TGCAGCGGACAGGACTCGGCCGGTGGGACTGAAGCTTTCTTT. It yields the protein CSGQDSAGGTEAFF.